Listed below are T cell receptor beta chains from one sample, sequenced in a study of OX40 agonist ivuxolimab in advanced cancers. The method was immunoSEQ multiplex PCR; TCRdb's version includes in-frame clones alone and lacks a portion of them. The data show tens of thousands of clones, 80% to 85% seen once. Specimen: CD4+ or CD8+ T cells sorted from blood, collected in a trial of the OX40 agonist ivuxolimab. The receptors were sampled from an adult with an advanced solid tumor such as melanoma, head and neck, liver or kidney cancer. Each CDR3 is given with its conserved first and last residue. D genes are given only for firm matches. Only part of the rows carry a size: once, few, many, or a class if the clone is expanded.

size	V	D	J	CDR3	DNA
.	TRBV7-9	.	TRBJ1-2	CASSLTPDTNYGYTF	TGTGCCAGCAGCTTAACTCCAGACACAAACTATGGCTACACCTTC
.	TRBV6-1	.	TRBJ2-7	CASSEDGVYEQYF	TGTGCCAGCAGTGAAGATGGGGTTTACGAGCAGTACTTC
few	TRBV6-6	.	TRBJ1-2	CASSPTGPGRGYTF	TGTGCCAGCAGCCCGACAGGACCCGGGAGGGGCTACACCTTC
.	TRBV6-5	.	TRBJ2-3	CASTDRGGLTDTQYF	TGTGCCAGCACCGACCGTGGGGGCCTGACAGATACGCAGTATTTT
.	TRBV5-1	TRBD2	TRBJ2-1	CASSLGSGSGNEQFF	TGCGCCAGCAGCTTGGGTAGCGGGAGCGGGAATGAGCAGTTCTTC
.	TRBV6-5	.	TRBJ1-2	CATSLELYGYTF	TGTGCAACCTCCCTCGAGCTTTATGGCTACACCTTC
once	TRBV7-9	.	TRBJ1-3	CASSLVPGAGNTIYF	TGTGCCAGCAGCTTAGTCCCGGGGGCAGGAAACACCATATATTTT
.	TRBV4-3	.	TRBJ2-1	CASSQEGDNYNEQFF	TGCGCCAGCAGCCAAGAGGGGGACAACTACAATGAGCAGTTCTTC
.	TRBV4-3	TRBD2	TRBJ2-5	CASSQEGRGGGQETQYF	TGCGCCAGCAGCCAAGAGGGCCGGGGGGGTGGCCAAGAGACCCAGTACTTC
.	TRBV9	TRBD1	TRBJ1-2	CASSDGTGASYGYTF	TGTGCCAGCAGCGACGGGACAGGGGCCTCCTATGGCTACACCTTC
.	TRBV5-6	TRBD1	TRBJ1-2	CASSDGTGLYGYTF	TGTGCCAGCAGCGATGGGACAGGGCTCTATGGCTACACCTTC
.	TRBV4-3	.	TRBJ1-5	CASSGTLGNQPQHF	TGCGCGTCCTCCGGGACACTAGGCAATCAGCCCCAGCATTTT
.	TRBV4-1	.	TRBJ1-2	CASSQVEGANYGYTF	TGCGCCAGCAGCCAAGTCGAAGGGGCCAACTATGGCTACACCTTC
.	TRBV9	.	TRBJ2-2	CASSEEGRRTNTGELFF	TGTGCCAGCAGCGAGGAGGGTAGACGAACGAACACCGGGGAGCTGTTTTTT
.	TRBV28	.	TRBJ1-1	CASSSLSDRNTEAFF	TGTGCCAGCAGCTCCCTCTCCGACAGGAACACTGAAGCTTTCTTT
.	TRBV6-5	.	TRBJ1-1	CASSYGGSTEAFF	TGTGCCAGCAGTTACGGGGGGAGCACTGAAGCTTTCTTT
once	TRBV28	.	TRBJ2-2	CASSFGRGFNGELFF	TGTGCCAGCAGTTTCGGTAGAGGGTTCAACGGGGAGCTGTTTTTT
.	TRBV13	.	TRBJ1-2	CASSQGTDDGHGYTF	TGTGCCAGCAGCCAGGGGACGGACGATGGGCATGGCTACACCTTC
.	TRBV14	TRBD2	TRBJ2-7	CASSQGLAARFDEQYF	TGTGCCAGCAGCCAAGGACTAGCGGCTAGGTTTGACGAGCAGTACTTC
few	TRBV11-2	.	TRBJ2-1	CASSRGGYNEQFF	TGTGCCAGCAGCCGAGGGGGCTACAATGAGCAGTTCTTC
.	TRBV7-2	.	TRBJ1-1	CASSLDSDSLTEAFF	TGTGCCAGCAGCTTAGATAGCGACAGCCTCACTGAAGCTTTCTTT
few	TRBV4-1	.	TRBJ1-5	CASSQESDQPQHF	TGCGCCAGCAGCCAAGAGTCGGATCAGCCCCAGCATTTT
few	TRBV19	.	TRBJ1-5	CASSTWTDSNQPQHF	TGTGCCAGTAGTACCTGGACAGATAGCAATCAGCCCCAGCATTTT
once	TRBV28	.	TRBJ1-3	CASSLSRDSYSGNTIYF	TGTGCCAGCAGTCTCTCCCGAGACAGCTACTCTGGAAACACCATATATTTT
.	TRBV11-2	.	TRBJ1-1	CASSLGNLGGTEAFF	TGTGCCAGCAGCTTAGGTAATCTCGGGGGCACTGAAGCTTTCTTT
.	TRBV4-1	.	TRBJ1-3	CASSQVSTSSGNTIYF	TGCGCCAGCAGCCAAGTCAGCACAAGCTCTGGAAACACCATATATTTT
.	TRBV7-9	TRBD2	TRBJ2-1	CASSLGGTGNEQFF	TGTGCCAGCAGCTTGGGGGGGACTGGCAATGAGCAGTTCTTC
.	TRBV7-8	.	TRBJ1-1	CASSLVEGMNTEAFF	TGTGCCAGCAGCTTAGTTGAGGGGATGAACACTGAAGCTTTCTTT
.	TRBV9	.	TRBJ1-1	CASSVVSVNTEAFF	TGTGCCAGCAGCGTAGTGTCAGTGAACACTGAAGCTTTCTTT
.	TRBV27	TRBD2	TRBJ2-2	CASSLFLADANTGELFF	TGTGCCAGCAGTTTATTCCTAGCGGACGCGAACACCGGGGAGCTGTTTTTT
.	TRBV9	.	TRBJ1-6	CASSHKAGNNSPLHF	TGTGCCAGCAGCCATAAGGCGGGGAACAATTCACCCCTCCACTTT
.	TRBV9	TRBD1	TRBJ1-1	CASSAPTTGETEAFF	TGTGCCAGCAGCGCACCGACTACAGGGGAAACTGAAGCTTTCTTT
.	TRBV6-5	TRBD1	TRBJ1-4	CASRPGGVEKLFF	TGTGCCAGCAGACCAGGGGGAGTTGAAAAACTGTTTTTT
medium-sized	TRBV7-8	.	TRBJ2-7	CASSLETLYEQYF	TGTGCCAGCAGCCTGGAGACCCTCTACGAGCAGTACTTC
.	TRBV9	TRBD1	TRBJ2-7	CASSVEGQGTPYEQYF	TGTGCCAGCAGCGTAGAGGGACAGGGGACCCCCTACGAGCAGTACTTC
.	TRBV11-2	.	TRBJ2-1	CASSLGRDEQFF	TGTGCCAGCAGCCTCGGGCGCGATGAGCAGTTCTTC
once	TRBV6-6	.	TRBJ2-1	CASSYSKGDEQFF	TGTGCCAGCAGTTACTCGAAAGGGGATGAGCAGTTCTTC
few	TRBV30	.	TRBJ1-2	CAWSVQGLYGYTF	TGTGCCTGGAGTGTACAGGGACTATATGGCTACACCTTC
.	TRBV7-2	.	TRBJ2-1	CASSFNREHNEQFF	TGTGCCAGCAGCTTCAACAGGGAGCACAATGAGCAGTTCTTC
many	TRBV19	.	TRBJ2-5	CASSKTQGITETQYF	TGTGCCAGTAGTAAGACGCAGGGGATTACGGAGACCCAGTACTTC
.	TRBV28	.	TRBJ2-7	CASSSQRGARYEQYF	TGTGCCAGCAGTTCTCAACGCGGGGCGCGGTACGAGCAGTACTTC
.	TRBV10-1	.	TRBJ2-1	CASSRDTSNEQFF	TGCGCCAGCAGTAGGGACACCAGCAATGAGCAGTTCTTC
.	TRBV9	.	TRBJ2-6	CASSVEPNPRNSGANVLTF	TGTGCCAGCAGCGTAGAACCCAACCCCCGGAACTCTGGGGCCAACGTCCTGACTTTC
.	TRBV5-4	.	TRBJ2-1	CASSFTLEGNEQFF	TGTGCCAGCAGCTTTACGTTGGAGGGAAATGAGCAGTTCTTC
.	TRBV4-1	.	TRBJ2-7	CASSQDYGQSYEQYF	TGCGCCAGCAGCCAAGATTACGGACAGTCCTACGAGCAGTACTTC
.	TRBV7-9	TRBD1	TRBJ1-2	CASSSPTGNYGYTF	TGTGCCAGCAGCTCTCCGACAGGGAACTATGGCTACACCTTC
few	TRBV6-6	.	TRBJ1-4	CASSYPGNNEKLFF	TGTGCCAGCAGTTACCCAGGGAACAATGAAAAACTGTTTTTT
.	TRBV27	.	TRBJ1-5	CASSSRQDRIPQHF	TGTGCCAGCAGTTCTCGACAGGACCGGATTCCCCAGCATTTT
.	TRBV6-1	.	TRBJ2-5	CASSDPSIGQETQYF	TGTGCCAGCAGTGATCCCAGTATCGGGCAAGAGACCCAGTACTTC
.	TRBV11-2	TRBD2	TRBJ2-1	CASSFLAGVRNEQFF	TGTGCCAGCAGCTTCTTAGCGGGGGTGAGAAATGAGCAGTTCTTC
few	TRBV19	.	TRBJ1-4	CASSILIGTENEKLFF	TGTGCCAGTAGTATCTTAATCGGGACGGAGAATGAAAAACTGTTTTTT
.	TRBV4-2	TRBD1	TRBJ1-1	CASSGRQGGSTEAFF	TGTGCCAGCAGCGGCCGACAGGGAGGGAGCACTGAAGCTTTCTTT